A selection of T cell receptor beta chains follows, all from one sample in a study of CD8 T cells in Susac syndrome. TCRdb analysed the immunoSEQ multiplex PCR reads with MiXCR anew, one entry per CDR3 protein. The sample carries around 170,000 distinct CDR3 sequences, roughly 96% recorded once. The sample was CD8+ T cells from PBMCs. The receptor source for this set is a human donor with multiple sclerosis. CDR3s include the opening cysteine and the closing phenylalanine or tryptophan. A D gene is named only where the DNA matches it firmly. Expanded clones get a size class; other rows say once, few or many, or leave the size out.

V: TRBV12-3/TRBV12-4; J: TRBJ2-5; size: .; D: .; CDR3: CASSWFLSLETQYF; DNA: TGTGCCAGCAGTTGGTTCCTGAGTTTGGAGACCCAGTACTTC
V: TRBV27; J: TRBJ2-7; size: .; D: .; CDR3: CATSRDKGGYEQYF; DNA: TGTGCCACTTCCCGGGACAAGGGTGGCTACGAGCAGTACTTC
V: TRBV30; J: TRBJ2-7; size: .; D: .; CDR3: CAWSSAYEQYF; DNA: TGTGCCTGGAGCAGCGCCTACGAGCAGTACTTC
V: TRBV18; J: TRBJ1-1; size: few; D: .; CDR3: CASSPEGLNTEAFF; DNA: TGTGCCAGCTCACCGGAAGGGCTTAACACTGAAGCTTTCTTT
V: TRBV28; J: TRBJ2-3; size: .; D: TRBD2; CDR3: CASTILAGNTDTQYF; DNA: TGTGCCAGCACCATACTAGCGGGAAACACAGATACGCAGTATTTT
V: TRBV5-6; J: TRBJ1-2; size: .; D: TRBD1; CDR3: CASSPTGLNYGYTF; DNA: TGTGCCAGCAGCCCGACAGGGCTCAACTATGGCTACACCTTC
V: TRBV29-1; J: TRBJ2-1; size: .; D: TRBD2; CDR3: CSVNRGLAGGNEQFF; DNA: TGCAGCGTTAACAGGGGACTAGCTGGAGGCAATGAGCAGTTCTTC
V: TRBV2; J: TRBJ2-2; size: .; D: .; CDR3: CATVGRGELFF; DNA: TGTGCCACCGTTGGGCGCGGGGAGCTGTTTTTT
V: TRBV5-6; J: TRBJ2-1; size: .; D: .; CDR3: CASSPGDNEQFF; DNA: TGTGCCAGCAGTCCAGGGGACAATGAGCAGTTCTTC
V: TRBV28; J: TRBJ1-2; size: .; D: TRBD1; CDR3: CASSLPTGGAAGYTF; DNA: TGTGCCAGCAGTCTACCGACAGGGGGCGCAGCTGGCTACACCTTC
V: TRBV20-1; J: TRBJ1-5; size: .; D: TRBD1; CDR3: CSASRTGVGQPQHF; DNA: TGCAGTGCTAGCAGGACAGGGGTAGGACAGCCCCAGCATTTT
V: TRBV2; J: TRBJ1-1; size: .; D: .; CDR3: CATMLSEAFF; DNA: TGTGCCACCATGCTCTCCGAAGCTTTCTTT
V: TRBV11-1; J: TRBJ2-2; size: .; D: TRBD2; CDR3: CASSLASGSSAGELFF; DNA: TGTGCCAGCAGCTTAGCTAGCGGGAGCTCGGCCGGGGAGCTGTTTTTT
V: TRBV29-1; J: TRBJ1-2; size: .; D: TRBD1; CDR3: CSVPDPSQGLGYTF; DNA: TGCAGCGTTCCTGACCCCTCACAGGGGCTTGGCTACACCTTC
V: TRBV29-1; J: TRBJ1-2; size: .; D: .; CDR3: CSVSWDVFGYTF; DNA: TGCAGCGTTAGTTGGGACGTCTTTGGCTACACCTTC
V: TRBV23-1; J: TRBJ2-1; size: .; D: TRBD2; CDR3: CASSQSSGGSYNEQFF; DNA: TGCGCCAGCAGTCAATCGAGCGGGGGCTCCTACAATGAGCAGTTCTTC
V: TRBV7-9; J: TRBJ2-7; size: .; D: .; CDR3: CASSLRQIYEQYF; DNA: TGTGCCAGCAGCCTACGACAGATCTACGAGCAGTACTTC
V: TRBV23-1; J: TRBJ1-1; size: .; D: .; CDR3: CASNLRAEAFF; DNA: TGCGCCAGCAATTTGCGGGCTGAAGCTTTCTTT
V: TRBV9; J: TRBJ2-1; size: .; D: .; CDR3: CASSPEVVGIYNEQFF; DNA: TGTGCCAGCAGCCCGGAGGTAGTAGGCATCTACAATGAGCAGTTCTTC
V: TRBV28; J: TRBJ2-7; size: .; D: .; CDR3: CASAWGTEQYF; DNA: TGTGCCAGTGCTTGGGGCACCGAGCAGTACTTC
V: TRBV6-2/TRBV6-3; J: TRBJ1-2; size: .; D: .; CDR3: CASSYRRDGNYGYTF; DNA: TGTGCCAGCAGTTACCGAAGGGACGGAAACTATGGCTACACCTTC
V: TRBV24-1; J: TRBJ2-5; size: .; D: .; CDR3: CATSVPGQGARFLETQYF; DNA: .
V: TRBV29-1; J: TRBJ1-1; size: .; D: TRBD1; CDR3: CRWTGQAFF; DNA: TGCAGGTGGACAGGTCAGGCTTTCTTT
V: TRBV23-1; J: TRBJ2-1; size: .; D: .; CDR3: CASSQVLGRLTYNEQFF; DNA: TGCGCCAGCAGTCAGGTGCTTGGAAGACTTACCTACAATGAGCAGTTCTTC
V: TRBV27; J: TRBJ1-1; size: once; D: TRBD1; CDR3: CASSAGGTNTEAFF; DNA: TGTGCCAGCAGTGCAGGGGGAACGAACACTGAAGCTTTCTTT
V: TRBV9; J: TRBJ1-2; size: once; D: .; CDR3: CASREGDF; DNA: TGTGCCAGCCGGGAGGGAGACTTC
V: TRBV9; J: TRBJ1-2; size: once; D: .; CDR3: CASSVVGGYGYTF; DNA: TGTGCCAGCAGCGTAGTTGGGGGCTATGGCTACACCTTC
V: TRBV30; J: TRBJ2-7; size: .; D: TRBD2; CDR3: CACERESSYEQYF; DNA: TGTGCCTGCGAGCGGGAATCGTCCTACGAGCAGTACTTC
V: TRBV27; J: TRBJ2-3; size: .; D: .; CDR3: CASSRAYTDTQYF; DNA: TGTGCCAGCTCCAGGGCTTACACAGATACGCAGTATTTT
V: TRBV3-1; J: TRBJ2-1; size: .; D: TRBD2; CDR3: CASSPPALAGWDEQFF; DNA: TGTGCCAGCAGCCCCCCAGCCCTAGCGGGATGGGATGAGCAGTTCTTC
V: TRBV24-1; J: TRBJ2-3; size: .; D: .; CDR3: CATSDLRDTDTQYF; DNA: TGTGCCACCAGTGACCTCCGGGACACAGATACGCAGTATTTT
V: TRBV6-5; J: TRBJ2-3; size: few; D: .; CDR3: CASSYRRTQDTQYF; DNA: TGTGCCAGCAGTTACCGTCGGACCCAGGATACGCAGTATTTT
V: TRBV15; J: TRBJ2-7; size: .; D: TRBD2; CDR3: CATSRGRAPAGYEQYF; DNA: TGTGCCACCAGCAGAGGCAGAGCCCCAGCGGGGTACGAGCAGTACTTC
V: TRBV27; J: TRBJ2-5; size: .; D: .; CDR3: CASSYFRGETQYF; DNA: TGTGCCAGCAGTTACTTCAGGGGAGAGACCCAGTACTTC
V: TRBV4-1; J: TRBJ1-5; size: few; D: .; CDR3: CASSQDLEGNQPQHF; DNA: TGCGCCAGCAGCCAAGATCTAGAGGGAAATCAGCCCCAGCATTTT
V: TRBV9; J: TRBJ1-2; size: .; D: .; CDR3: CASSGLGGYGYTF; DNA: TGTGCCAGCAGCGGCCTAGGGGGATATGGCTACACCTTC
V: TRBV7-2; J: TRBJ2-2; size: .; D: .; CDR3: CASSLGWGTGELFF; DNA: TGTGCCAGCAGCTTAGGCTGGGGGACCGGGGAGCTGTTTTTT
V: TRBV27; J: TRBJ1-2; size: .; D: TRBD1; CDR3: CASSSLTGGARLYGYTF; DNA: TGTGCCAGCAGTTCCCTGACAGGGGGCGCCCGGCTGTATGGCTACACCTTC
V: TRBV5-1; J: TRBJ2-7; size: .; D: .; CDR3: CASTARDTYEQYF; DNA: TGCGCCAGCACTGCGCGGGACACCTACGAGCAGTACTTC
V: TRBV9; J: TRBJ2-7; size: .; D: .; CDR3: CASAHNVEVQTYEQYF; DNA: TGTGCCAGCGCCCATAACGTGGAGGTCCAGACCTACGAGCAGTACTTC
V: TRBV5-1; J: TRBJ2-3; size: .; D: TRBD1; CDR3: CASSPGQASTDTQYF; DNA: TGCGCCAGCAGCCCAGGACAGGCTAGCACAGATACGCAGTATTTT